This is a list of T cell receptor beta chains from one sample in a study of tumor-infiltrating lymphocytes in primary liver carcinoma. TCRdb reanalysed the multiplex PCR reads using MiXCR and keeps one entry per CDR3 protein. The sample has tens of thousands of distinct CDR3 sequences, roughly 77% seen once; the top ten hold about a quarter. Sequenced sample: liver tumor tissue from sampling region 3. The receptor set was obtained from a man between 40 and 49 years old with primary liver carcinoma and hepatitis B virus infection. CDR3s include the opening cysteine and the closing phenylalanine or tryptophan. A D gene is named only where the DNA matches it firmly. For some rows the clone size is stated as once, few or many, or as a class when expanded; others skip it.

V: TRBV28
D: NA
J: TRBJ2-1
size: NA
CDR3: CVRLRYGGPNEQFF
DNA: TGTGTCCGCCTTCGGTATGGAGGGCCCAATGAGCAGTTCTTC

V: TRBV5-6
D: TRBD1
J: TRBJ1-6
size: NA
CDR3: CASSVYRGIFYHSPLHF
DNA: TGTGCCAGCAGCGTCTACAGGGGAATCTTTTATCATTCACCCCTCCACTTT

V: TRBV29-1
D: TRBD1
J: TRBJ2-4
size: few
CDR3: CSVRVTGRYLGNTQYF
DNA: TGCAGCGTCCGAGTGACAGGGAGATACTTAGGGAACACTCAGTACTTC

V: TRBV10-1
D: NA
J: TRBJ2-7
size: many
CDR3: CASSGGSGDYEQYF
DNA: TGCGCCAGCAGTGGGGGTAGCGGAGACTACGAGCAGTACTTC

V: TRBV5-4
D: NA
J: TRBJ2-1
size: many
CDR3: CASSLRTQEFF
DNA: TGTGCCAGCAGCCTTCGGACGCAGGAGTTCTTC

V: TRBV6-1
D: NA
J: TRBJ2-7
size: many
CDR3: CASGPQGILNEQYF
DNA: TGTGCCAGCGGACCCCAGGGGATCCTAAACGAGCAGTACTTC

V: TRBV11-2
D: NA
J: TRBJ2-3
size: once
CDR3: CASTPRGRCADTQYF
DNA: TGTGCCAGCACCCCCCGGGGTCGGTGCGCAGATACGCAGTATTTT

V: TRBV11-2
D: NA
J: TRBJ1-4
size: NA
CDR3: CARSLQGPFFF
DNA: TGTGCCAGAAGCTTACAGGGCCCATTCTTTTTT

V: TRBV11-2
D: TRBD1
J: TRBJ2-1
size: NA
CDR3: CASSSGTGGINEQLF
DNA: TGTGCCAGCAGCTCGGGGACAGGGGGCATCAATGAGCAGCTCTTC

V: TRBV6-1
D: NA
J: TRBJ2-1
size: NA
CDR3: CASGEVPGHTGNEQFF
DNA: TGTGCCAGCGGTGAAGTCCCGGGACACACGGGCAATGAGCAGTTCTTC

V: TRBV28
D: NA
J: TRBJ1-2
size: once
CDR3: CASSYLNYGYTF
DNA: TGTGCCAGCAGTTACCTAAACTATGGTTACACCTTC

V: TRBV10-1
D: NA
J: TRBJ2-2
size: few
CDR3: CASSEGGTNTGELLF
DNA: TGCGCCAGCAGTGAAGGCGGGACGAACACCGGGGAACTGCTTTTT

V: TRBV29-1
D: NA
J: TRBJ1-5
size: NA
CDR3: CSDSGGPVGDTQHF
DNA: TGCAGCGATTCGGGAGGGCCAGTGGGAGATACGCAGCATTTT